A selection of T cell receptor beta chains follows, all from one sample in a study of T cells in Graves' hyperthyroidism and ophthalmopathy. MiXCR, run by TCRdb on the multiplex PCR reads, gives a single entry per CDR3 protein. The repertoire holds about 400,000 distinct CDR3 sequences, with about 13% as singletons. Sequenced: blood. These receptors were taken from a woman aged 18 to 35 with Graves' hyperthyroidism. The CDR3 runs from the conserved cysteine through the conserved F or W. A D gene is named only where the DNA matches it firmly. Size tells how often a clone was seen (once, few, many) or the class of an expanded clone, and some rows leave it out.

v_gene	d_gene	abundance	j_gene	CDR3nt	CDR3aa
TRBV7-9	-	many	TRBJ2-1	TGTGCCAGCAGCCAAGAACTTAGCGGCAATGAGCAGTTCTTC	CASSQELSGNEQFF
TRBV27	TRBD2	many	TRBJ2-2	TGTGCCAGCAGTTCTTCAGCGGGGGGGCCACCCGGGGAGCTGTTTTTT	CASSSSAGGPPGELFF
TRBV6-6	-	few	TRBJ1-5	TGTGCCAGCAGTTACTCGACATCCGGGGAGGTAAATCAGCCCCAGCATTTT	CASSYSTSGEVNQPQHF
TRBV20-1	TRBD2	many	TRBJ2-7	TGCAGTGCTAGAGAGGGGCGGGGGGTAACCTACGAGCAGTACTTC	CSAREGRGVTYEQYF
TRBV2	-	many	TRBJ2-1	TGTGCCAGCAGTGCCGGACTACCGTACAATGAGCAGTTCTTC	CASSAGLPYNEQFF
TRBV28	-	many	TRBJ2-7	TGTGCCAGCAGTTTCAGCCCTATCCAAGGACCGTACGAGCAGTACTTC	CASSFSPIQGPYEQYF
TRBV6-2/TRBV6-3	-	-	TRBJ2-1	TGTGCCAGCAGTCTAGGACTTGGCTACAATGAGCAGTTCTTC	CASSLGLGYNEQFF
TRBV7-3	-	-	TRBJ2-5	TGTGCCAGCAGCCCACGAATACGGGAGACCCAGTACTTC	CASSPRIRETQYF
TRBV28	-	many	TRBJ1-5	TGTGCCAGCAGTCGGGACCACAATCAGCCCCAGCATTTT	CASSRDHNQPQHF
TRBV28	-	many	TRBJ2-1	TGTGCCAGCAGTTTGGGGGGACGCAATGAGCAGTTCTTC	CASSLGGRNEQFF
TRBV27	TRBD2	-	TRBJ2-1	TGTGCCAGCAGCGTAGTCGTTAGCGGGGGGGCCGGGGAGCAGTTCTTC	CASSVVVSGGAGEQFF
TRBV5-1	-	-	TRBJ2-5	TGCGCCAGCAGCTTATACGGGGCCCAGACCCAGTACTTC	CASSLYGAQTQYF
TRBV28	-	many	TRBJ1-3	TGTGCCAGCAGCTTATCCGCCGACACCATATATTTT	CASSLSADTIYF
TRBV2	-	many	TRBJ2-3	TGTGCCAGCAGTGTTTTATACCCTAGCACAGATACGCAGTATTTT	CASSVLYPSTDTQYF
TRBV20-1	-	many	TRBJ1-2	TGCAGTGCTAGAGAACATGAGCCTAACTATGGCTACACCTTC	CSAREHEPNYGYTF
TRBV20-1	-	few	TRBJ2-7	TGCAGTGCTAGAGCCACCTTTTACGAGCAGTACTTC	CSARATFYEQYF
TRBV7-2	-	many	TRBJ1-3	TGTGCCAGCAGCCTGGCAGGGTTCTCTGGAAACACCATATATTTT	CASSLAGFSGNTIYF
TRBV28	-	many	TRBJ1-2	TGTGCCAGCAGTTTATATGGGACGGTGGGGGCTAACTATGGCTACACCTTC	CASSLYGTVGANYGYTF
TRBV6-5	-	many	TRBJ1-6	TGTGCCAGCAGTTACTCGGGCAGGGGAAATTCACCCCTCCACTTT	CASSYSGRGNSPLHF
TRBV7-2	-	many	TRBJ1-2	TGTGCCAGCAGCTTCTACCTAGCCTCGGGAACTAACTATGGCTACACCTTC	CASSFYLASGTNYGYTF
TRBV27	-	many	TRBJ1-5	TGTGCCAGCAGTCTAAGGGGGGGGGACGATCAGCCCCAGCATTTT	CASSLRGGDDQPQHF
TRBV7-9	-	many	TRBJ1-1	TGTGCCAGCAGCTTAGGACAGCACGCAGCTTTCTTT	CASSLGQHAAFF
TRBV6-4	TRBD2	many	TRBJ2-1	TGTGCCAGCAGTGCTAGCGGGGGCCACAATGAGCAGTTCTTC	CASSASGGHNEQFF
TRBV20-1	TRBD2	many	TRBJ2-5	TGCAGTGCTAGGGATACTAGCGGGAGCTTGGAGACCCAGTACTTC	CSARDTSGSLETQYF
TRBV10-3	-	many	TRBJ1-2	TGTGCCATCAGTGAAGGGGACTATGGTGGCTACACCTTC	CAISEGDYGGYTF
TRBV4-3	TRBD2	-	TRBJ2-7	TGCGCCAGCAGCCAAGATACTAGCGGTATTTACGAGCAGTACTTC	CASSQDTSGIYEQYF
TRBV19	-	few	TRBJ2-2	TGTGCCAGTAGTCGCTCCCCGGGACCGGGGAACACCGGGGAGCTGTTTTTT	CASSRSPGPGNTGELFF
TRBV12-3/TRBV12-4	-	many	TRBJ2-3	TGTGCCAGCAGTTTGAGCCCTATCCCAGATACGCAGTATTTT	CASSLSPIPDTQYF
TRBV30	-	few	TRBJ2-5	TGTGCCTGGATCCCTTCGGGGTTTGAGGCCCAGTACTTC	CAWIPSGFEAQYF
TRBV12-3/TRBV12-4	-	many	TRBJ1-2	TGTGCCAGCAGCCCCCGGGCGGGGAGAAGCTATGGCTACACCTTC	CASSPRAGRSYGYTF
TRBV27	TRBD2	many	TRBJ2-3	TGTGCCAGCAGCTGGCAGGGACTAGGAAAAGATACGCAGTATTTT	CASSWQGLGKDTQYF
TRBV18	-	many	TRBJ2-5	TGTGCCAGCTCGCGGGACAAGGGAGAGACCCAGTACTTC	CASSRDKGETQYF
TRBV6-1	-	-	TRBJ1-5	TGTGCCAGCATCGACGACAGCAGCAATCAGCCCCAGCATTTT	CASIDDSSNQPQHF
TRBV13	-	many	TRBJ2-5	TGTGCCAGCAAGGGCACCGACCAAGAGACCCAGTACTTC	CASKGTDQETQYF
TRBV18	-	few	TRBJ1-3	TGTGCCAGTTTCTTAAGCTCTGGAAACACCATATATTTT	CASFLSSGNTIYF
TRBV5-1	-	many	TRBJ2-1	TGCGCCAGCAAGTCCCTCACAGGTCTAACCTACAATGAGCAGTTCTTC	CASKSLTGLTYNEQFF
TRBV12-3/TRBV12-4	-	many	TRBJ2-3	TGTGCCAGCAGTTTTATGGGCGGGTACACAGATACGCAGTATTTT	CASSFMGGYTDTQYF
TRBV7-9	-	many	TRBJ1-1	TGTGCCAGCAGCTTAAGTGACTGGAGGGCTTTCTTT	CASSLSDWRAFF
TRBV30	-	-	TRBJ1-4	TGTGCCTGGAGTCCTCAGGGTCGGGGAACTAATGAAAAACTGTTTTTT	CAWSPQGRGTNEKLFF
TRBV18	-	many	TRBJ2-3	TGTGCCAGCTCATTCCAGATCAACCCTCGCACAGATACGCAGTATTTT	CASSFQINPRTDTQYF
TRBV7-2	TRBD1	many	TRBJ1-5	TGTGCCAGCGCCTGGGACAGGGGCGACAATCAGCCCCAGCATTTT	CASAWDRGDNQPQHF
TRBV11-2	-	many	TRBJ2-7	TGTGCCAGCAGCTTAGTTCGGCGGGGAGGATCCTACGAGCAGTACTTC	CASSLVRRGGSYEQYF
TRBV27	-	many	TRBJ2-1	TGTGCCAGCATGTCAGTGACGGGGATCTCCTACAATGAGCAGTTCTTC	CASMSVTGISYNEQFF
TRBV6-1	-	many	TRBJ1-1	TGTGCCAGCAGCCCTCTGGGGACGGTTAATACTGAAGCTTTCTTT	CASSPLGTVNTEAFF
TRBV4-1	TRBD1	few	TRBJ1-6	TGCGCCAGCAGCCAAGACAGGACAGGGCCCGGGTCACCCCTCCACTTT	CASSQDRTGPGSPLHF
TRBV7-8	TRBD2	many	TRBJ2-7	TGTGCCAGCAGCCGCCCCGGACTAGCGGGAGTTGAGCAGTACTTC	CASSRPGLAGVEQYF
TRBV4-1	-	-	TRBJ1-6	TGCGCCAGCAGGCCCACCACAGGGCCGTATTCACCCCTCCACTTT	CASRPTTGPYSPLHF
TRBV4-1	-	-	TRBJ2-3	TGCGCCAGCAGCCAAGTCTTGCTAAACACAGATACGCAGTATTTT	CASSQVLLNTDTQYF
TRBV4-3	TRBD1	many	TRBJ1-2	TGCGCCAGCAGCTCGACGGGACAGATCTATGGCTACACCTTC	CASSSTGQIYGYTF
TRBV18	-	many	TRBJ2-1	TGTGCCAGCTCGCAACAGAAAGGGGCAGTGGTCGATGAGCAGTTCTTC	CASSQQKGAVVDEQFF
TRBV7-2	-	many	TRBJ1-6	TGTGCCAGCAGCTTAGACCCGGGAGGGTGGTCTAATTCACCCCTCCACTTT	CASSLDPGGWSNSPLHF
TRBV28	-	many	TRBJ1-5	TGTGCCAGCAGTCATAACAAGCGGGGCGGCAATCAGCCCCAGCATTTT	CASSHNKRGGNQPQHF
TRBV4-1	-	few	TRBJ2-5	TGCGCCAGCAGCCAAGATCAGGGGACCCAGGGATCTGAGACCCAGTACTTC	CASSQDQGTQGSETQYF
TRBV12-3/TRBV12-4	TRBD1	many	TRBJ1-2	TGTGCCAGCAGTCCAAGCGGACAGGGAGGGAACTATGGCTACACCTTC	CASSPSGQGGNYGYTF
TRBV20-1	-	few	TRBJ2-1	TGCAGTGCTAGGGGCGAGGCCTTCAGAGGGCAGTTCTTC	CSARGEAFRGQFF
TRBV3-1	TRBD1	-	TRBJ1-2	TGTGCCAGCAGCCCATCCGGTGGGACAGGGGGCGCGGGGTGGAATGGCTACACCTTC	CASSPSGGTGGAGWNGYTF
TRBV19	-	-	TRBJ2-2	TGTGCCAGTAGTATAAGGGGTGGAGCTAGCCTTGCGAACACCGGGGAGCTGTTTTTT	CASSIRGGASLANTGELFF
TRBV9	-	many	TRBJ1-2	TGTGCCAGCAGTCAAGCCCAGGTCCCCTATGGCTACACCTTC	CASSQAQVPYGYTF
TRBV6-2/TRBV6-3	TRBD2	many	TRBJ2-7	TGTGCCAGCACCGGTAAGGGGACTAGCGGGAGGCATACCTACGAGCAGTACTTC	CASTGKGTSGRHTYEQYF